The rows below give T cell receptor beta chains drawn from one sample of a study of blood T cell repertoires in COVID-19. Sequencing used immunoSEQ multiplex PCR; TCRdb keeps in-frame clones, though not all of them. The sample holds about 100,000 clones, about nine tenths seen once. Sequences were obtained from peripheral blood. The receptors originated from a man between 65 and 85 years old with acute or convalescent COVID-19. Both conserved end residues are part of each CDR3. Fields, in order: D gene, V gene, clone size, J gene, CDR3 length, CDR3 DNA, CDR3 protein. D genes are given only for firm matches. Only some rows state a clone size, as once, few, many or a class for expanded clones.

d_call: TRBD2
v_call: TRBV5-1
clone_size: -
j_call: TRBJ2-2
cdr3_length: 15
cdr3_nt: TGCGCCAGCAGCTCCGGGACTAGCGTCACCGGGGAGCTGTTTTTT
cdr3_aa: CASSSGTSVTGELFF

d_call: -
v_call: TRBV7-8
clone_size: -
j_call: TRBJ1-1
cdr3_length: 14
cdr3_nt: TGTGCCAGCAGCCTTGACTATATGAACACTGAAGCTTTCTTT
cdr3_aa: CASSLDYMNTEAFF

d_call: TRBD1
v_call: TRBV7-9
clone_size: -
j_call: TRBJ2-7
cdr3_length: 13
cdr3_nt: TGTGCCAGCAGCCCGGGGACAGGGTATGAGCAGTACTTC
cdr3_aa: CASSPGTGYEQYF

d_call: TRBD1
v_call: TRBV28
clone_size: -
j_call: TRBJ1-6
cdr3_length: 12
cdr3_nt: TGTGCCAGCGGGACAGGGAGTTCACCCCTCCACTTT
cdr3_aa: CASGTGSSPLHF

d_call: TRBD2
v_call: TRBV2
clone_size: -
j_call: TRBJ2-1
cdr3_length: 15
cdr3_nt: TGTGCCAGCAGGGTACTAGCGGGGGGGCGATTTGAGCAGTTCTTC
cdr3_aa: CASRVLAGGRFEQFF

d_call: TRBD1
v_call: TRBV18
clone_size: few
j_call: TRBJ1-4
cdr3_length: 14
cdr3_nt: TGTGCCAGCTCCCCGAGACAGGGAAATGAAAAACTGTTTTTT
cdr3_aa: CASSPRQGNEKLFF

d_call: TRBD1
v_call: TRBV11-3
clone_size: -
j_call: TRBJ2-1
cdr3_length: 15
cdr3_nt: TGTGCCAGCAGCTTCGGGACAGGGGACTACAATGAGCAGTTCTTC
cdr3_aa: CASSFGTGDYNEQFF

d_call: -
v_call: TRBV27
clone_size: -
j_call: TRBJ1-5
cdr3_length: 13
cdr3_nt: TGTGCCAGCAGTTTCATGGCTGGTCAGCCCCAGCATTTT
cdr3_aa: CASSFMAGQPQHF

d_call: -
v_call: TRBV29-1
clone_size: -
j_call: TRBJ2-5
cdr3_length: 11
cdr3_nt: TGCAGCGTTTCTGTCCAAGAGACCCAGTACTTC
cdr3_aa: CSVSVQETQYF

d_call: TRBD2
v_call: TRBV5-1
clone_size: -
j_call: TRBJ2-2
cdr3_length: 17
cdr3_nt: TGCGCCAGCAGCTCGCCTAGCGGGGCCCCGAACACCGGGGAGCTGTTTTTT
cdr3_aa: CASSSPSGAPNTGELFF

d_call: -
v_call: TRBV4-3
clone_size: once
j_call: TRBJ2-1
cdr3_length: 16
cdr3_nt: TGCGCCAGCAGCCAAGAATGGCGGGTAGCCTACAATGAGCAGTTCTTC
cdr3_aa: CASSQEWRVAYNEQFF

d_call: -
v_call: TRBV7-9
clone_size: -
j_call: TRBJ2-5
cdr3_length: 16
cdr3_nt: TGTGCCAGCAGCTTAGCGGGCGGTGGGGCCCAAGAGACCCAGTACTTC
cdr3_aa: CASSLAGGGAQETQYF

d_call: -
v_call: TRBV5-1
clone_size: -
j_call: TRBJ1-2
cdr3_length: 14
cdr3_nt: TGCGCCAGCAGCTTGCTCCGGGGTAACTATGGCTACACCTTC
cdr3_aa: CASSLLRGNYGYTF

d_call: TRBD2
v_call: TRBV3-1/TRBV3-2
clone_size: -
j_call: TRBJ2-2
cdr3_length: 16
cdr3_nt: TGTGCCAGCAGCCATGGACTAGCGGGGGCCACCGGGGAGCTGTTTTTT
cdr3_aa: CASSHGLAGATGELFF

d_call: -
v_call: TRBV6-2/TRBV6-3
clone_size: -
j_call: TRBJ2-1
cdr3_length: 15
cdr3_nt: TGTGCCAGCAGTTACTCTATAGCGTCAGGGGATGAGCAGTTCTTC
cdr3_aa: CASSYSIASGDEQFF

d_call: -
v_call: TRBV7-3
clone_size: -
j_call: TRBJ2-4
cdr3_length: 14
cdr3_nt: TGTGCCAGCAGCTTAAGCGGCACGGAAAACATTCAGTACTTC
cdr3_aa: CASSLSGTENIQYF

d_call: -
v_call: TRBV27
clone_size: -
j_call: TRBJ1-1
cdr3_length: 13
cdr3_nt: TGTGCCAGCAGTTTATGGGCGAACACTGAAGCTTTCTTT
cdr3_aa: CASSLWANTEAFF

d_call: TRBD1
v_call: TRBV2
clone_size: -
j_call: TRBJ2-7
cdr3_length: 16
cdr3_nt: TGTGCCAGCATAAAAGCCCTAGGGACAGTCTCCTACGAGCAGTACTTC
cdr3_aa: CASIKALGTVSYEQYF

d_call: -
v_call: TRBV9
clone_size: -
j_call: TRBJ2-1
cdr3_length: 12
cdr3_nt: TGTGCCAGCAGCTCGCGTTACAATGAGCAGTTCTTC
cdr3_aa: CASSSRYNEQFF

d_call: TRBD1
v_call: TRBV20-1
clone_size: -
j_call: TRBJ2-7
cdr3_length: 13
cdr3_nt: TGCAGTGCTAGTCGCACAGGGGTTGGCGAGCAGTACTTC
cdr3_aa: CSASRTGVGEQYF

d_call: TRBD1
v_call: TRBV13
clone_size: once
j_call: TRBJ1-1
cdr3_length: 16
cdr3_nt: TGTGCCAGCAGCTTTTTAGGGTCGACAGGGCTCACTGAAGCTTTCTTT
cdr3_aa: CASSFLGSTGLTEAFF

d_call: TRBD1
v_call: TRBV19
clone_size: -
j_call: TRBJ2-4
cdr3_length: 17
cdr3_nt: TGTGCCAGTAGTCACGGCCCGGGACAGGGGGCCAAAAACATTCAGTACTTC
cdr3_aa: CASSHGPGQGAKNIQYF

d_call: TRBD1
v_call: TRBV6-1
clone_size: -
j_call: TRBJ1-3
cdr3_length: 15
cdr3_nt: TGTGCCAGCAGTGAACCGGGACAGGGGGCAAACACCATATATTTT
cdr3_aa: CASSEPGQGANTIYF

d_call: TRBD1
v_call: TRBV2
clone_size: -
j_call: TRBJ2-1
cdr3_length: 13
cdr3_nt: TGTGCCAGCGACAGGGTGAGCTACAATGAGCAGTTCTTC
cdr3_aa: CASDRVSYNEQFF

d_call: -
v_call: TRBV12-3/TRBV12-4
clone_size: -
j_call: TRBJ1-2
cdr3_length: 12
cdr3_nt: TGTGCCAGCAGGACACACGGGGAGGGCTACACCTTC
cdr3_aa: CASRTHGEGYTF

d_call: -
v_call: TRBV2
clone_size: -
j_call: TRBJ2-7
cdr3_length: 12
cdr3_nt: TGTGCCAGCAGTGGTTTAACCTACGAGCAGTACTTC
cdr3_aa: CASSGLTYEQYF

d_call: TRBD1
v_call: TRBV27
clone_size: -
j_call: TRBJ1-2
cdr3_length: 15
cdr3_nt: TGTGCCAGCAGCCTTAGGACAGGGCAGGGGTATGGCTACACCTTC
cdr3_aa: CASSLRTGQGYGYTF

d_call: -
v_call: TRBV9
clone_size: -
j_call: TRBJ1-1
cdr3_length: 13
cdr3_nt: TGTGCCAGCAGCGTAGACATGAACACTGAAGCTTTCTTT
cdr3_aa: CASSVDMNTEAFF

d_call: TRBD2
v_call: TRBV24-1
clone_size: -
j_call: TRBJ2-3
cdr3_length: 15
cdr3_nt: TGTGCCACCGGGGGAGCGGGAGCCCGCGGAAATACGCAGTATTTT
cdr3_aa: CATGGAGARGNTQYF

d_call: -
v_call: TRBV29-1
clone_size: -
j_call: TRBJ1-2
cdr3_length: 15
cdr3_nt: TGCAGCGTTGAAGAGGGGTACAGGGAGAACTATGGCTACACCTTC
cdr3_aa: CSVEEGYRENYGYTF

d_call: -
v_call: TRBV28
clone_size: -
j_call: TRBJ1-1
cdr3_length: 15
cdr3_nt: TGTGCCAGCAGACTTGACCCCACAGGGAGCGAGGCAGCTTTCTTT
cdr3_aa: CASRLDPTGSEAAFF

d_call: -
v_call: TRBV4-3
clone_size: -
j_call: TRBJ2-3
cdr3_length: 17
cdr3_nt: TGCGCCAGCAGCCTCGGGGCGGACAGAGGGACCACAGATACGCAGTATTTT
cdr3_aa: CASSLGADRGTTDTQYF